The 8 T cell receptor beta chains below were found in one sample sequenced in a study of blood T cell repertoires in COVID-19. The assay was immunoSEQ multiplex PCR, and TCRdb's table has in-frame clones only and misses some. The table has approximately 25,000 clones, around four fifths seen once. Sequencing used peripheral blood. The receptors come from a man older than 75 with active or convalescent COVID-19.

The chain employs TRBV9 and TRBJ2-2; D possibly corresponds to TRBD1 (6 bases). This CDR3 contains 15 residues. V dropped 4 bases and J dropped 6 bases, with 16 bases sitting between them. In germline, CDR1 is SGDLS, CDR2 YYNGEE. For the CDR3, the DNA is TGTGCCAGCAGCCTTTTAGCAGGGGTGTCCGGGGAGCTGTTTTTT. Translating gives CASSLLAGVSGELFF.

J is TRBJ2-7 and V is TRBV27; TRBD2 might be the D (6 bases). This CDR3 contains 14 residues. CDR1 MNHEY and CDR2 SMNVEV come from the germline V gene (reference sequence). Trimming stripped 3 bases from V and 0 bases from J, with 9 bases between. The CDR3 DNA follows: TGTGCCAGCAGTTTGGCGGGGAGCTCCTACGAGCAGTACTTC. Translating it yields CASSLAGSSYEQYF.

Here the CDR3 DNA reads TGTGCCAGCAGTTTTAGGGGCAGTGAGCTCAATGAGCAGTTCTTC. Encoded protein: CASSFRGSELNEQFF. This chain joins TRBV6-5 and TRBJ2-1; a possible D gene is TRBD1 (5 bases). This CDR3 region has 15 residues. V lost 4 bases to trimming and J lost 6 bases, with 16 bases between them. Germline values: CDR1 MNHEY, CDR2 SVGAGI.

This clone was detected only once. The genes are TRBV6-5 and TRBJ1-2, with D perhaps TRBD1 (6 bases). The V and J ends lost 9 bases and 3 bases respectively, with 20 bases between them. Germline-derived CDR1 and CDR2 are MNHEY and SVGAGI. The CDR3 runs to 15 residues. The CDR3 DNA reads as TGTGCCAGTACGACAGGCCTCCGTTGGGACTATGGCTACACCTTC. Translation gives CASTTGLRWDYGYTF.

This clone has only a few counts. J is TRBJ2-1 and V is TRBV27; 8 bases match TRBD2. The CDR3 is 13 residues long. J was trimmed by 8 bases and V by 6 bases; bases with no gene match: 6. Germline assignment: CDR1 MNHEY and CDR2 SMNVEV (reference sequence). CDR3 loop: CASRTGGAYEQFF. In DNA, the CDR3 is TGTGCCAGCAGAACCGGGGGGGCTTATGAGCAGTTCTTC.

This clone was seen just once. The chain recombines TRBV5-5 with TRBJ2-7; no firm D call. The CDR3 is 14 amino acids. Trimming took off 0 bases at V and 0 bases at J, with 7 bases between the two ends. The germline V gene encodes CDR1 SGHKS and CDR2 YYEKEE (reference sequence). CDR3 protein: CASSLVRGSYEQYF. Written as DNA, the CDR3 is TGTGCCAGCAGCTTGGTCCGCGGCTCCTACGAGCAGTACTTC. Looking up the rest from reference TRBV5-5 and TRBJ2-7 gives the full variable domain: DAGVTQSPTHLIKTRGQQVTLRCSPISGHKSVSWYQQVLGQGPQFIFQYYEKEERGRGNFPDRFSARQFPNYSSELNVNALLLGDSALYLCASSLVRGSYEQYFGPGTRLTVT.

CDR3 residues: CASSSLAGTDTQYF. For the CDR3, the DNA is TGTGCCAGCAGCTCCCTAGCGGGCACAGATACGCAGTATTTT. V is TRBV6-5 and J is TRBJ2-3; 7 positions agree with TRBD2. The V and J ends lost 6 bases and 1 base, in that order; junction bases with no gene match: 4. Germline CDR1 is MNHEY and CDR2 is SVGAGI. The CDR3 runs 14 residues.

The chain has TRBV18 and TRBJ2-7; 8 nucleotides align to TRBD1. CDR3 length equals 15 residues. V lost 6 bases to trimming and J lost 4 bases; unmatched junction nucleotides: 11. Germline-derived CDR1 and CDR2 are KGHSH and LQKENI. The CDR3 loop is CASSPYRTGSYEQYF. The CDR3 DNA reads TGTGCCAGCTCGCCATACAGGACAGGGTCTTACGAGCAGTACTTC.